Many counts were recorded for the clone carrying this T cell receptor beta chain. Looked up from germline, CDR1 is SGHTA and CDR2 is FQGNSA. Deletions cut 6 bases from V and 3 bases from J, with 17 bases between. The CDR3 is 15 residues long. These data are taken from a study of Graves' ophthalmopathy and Graves' hyperthyroidism. RNA transcripts provided the template for amplifying TCR beta CDR3 regions. First-round RT-PCR relied on HTBI primers, and a second-round multiplex PCR came next. TCRdb processed the multiplex PCR reads anew with MiXCR; each CDR3 protein has one entry. This repertoire shows more than 550,000 distinct CDR3 sequences, more than 40% found once; its top ten account for about 3.3%.

This chain joins TRBV7-2 and TRBJ1-1, with D perhaps TRBD1 (5 bases). The TCR originated in an adult man with Graves' ophthalmopathy. The sequenced sample consisted of peripheral blood. Written as DNA, the CDR3 is TGTGCCAGCAGTTCGGACATGGGCCTAGACACTGAAGCTTTCTTT. It codes for CASSSDMGLDTEAFF.